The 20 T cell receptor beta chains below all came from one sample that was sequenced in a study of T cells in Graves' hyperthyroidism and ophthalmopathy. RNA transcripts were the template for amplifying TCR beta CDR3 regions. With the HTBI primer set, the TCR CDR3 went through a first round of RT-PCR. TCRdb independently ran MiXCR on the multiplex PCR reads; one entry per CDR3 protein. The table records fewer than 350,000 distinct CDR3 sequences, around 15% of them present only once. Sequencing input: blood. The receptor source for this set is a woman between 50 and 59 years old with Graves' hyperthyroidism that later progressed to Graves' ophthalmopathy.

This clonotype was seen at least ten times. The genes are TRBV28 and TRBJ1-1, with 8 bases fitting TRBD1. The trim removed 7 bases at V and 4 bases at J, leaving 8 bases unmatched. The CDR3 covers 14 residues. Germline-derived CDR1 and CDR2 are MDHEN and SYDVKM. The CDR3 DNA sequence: TGTGCCAGCATTCCAGGGGGCGCGGGCACTGAAGCTTTCTTT. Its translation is CASIPGGAGTEAFF.

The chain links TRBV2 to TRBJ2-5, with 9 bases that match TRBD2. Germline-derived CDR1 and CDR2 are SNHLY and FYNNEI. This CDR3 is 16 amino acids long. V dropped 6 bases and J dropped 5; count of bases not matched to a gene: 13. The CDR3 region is CASRTTSGSQRETQYF. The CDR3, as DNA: TGTGCCAGCAGGACGACTAGCGGATCTCAGAGGGAGACCCAGTACTTC.

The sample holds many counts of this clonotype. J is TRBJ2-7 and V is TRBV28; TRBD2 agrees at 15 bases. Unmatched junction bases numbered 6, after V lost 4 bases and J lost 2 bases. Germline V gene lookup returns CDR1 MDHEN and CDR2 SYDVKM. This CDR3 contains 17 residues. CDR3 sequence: CASSSPGLAGGAYEQYF. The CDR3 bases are TGTGCCAGCAGTTCACCGGGACTAGCGGGAGGCGCCTACGAGCAGTACTTC.

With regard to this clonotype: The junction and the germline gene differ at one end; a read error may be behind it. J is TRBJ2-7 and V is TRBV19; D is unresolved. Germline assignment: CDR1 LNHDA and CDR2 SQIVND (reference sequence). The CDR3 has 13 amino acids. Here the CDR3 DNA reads TGTGCCAGTAGTATTACAGTGGGATACGATCAGTACTTC. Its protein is CASSITVGYDQYF.

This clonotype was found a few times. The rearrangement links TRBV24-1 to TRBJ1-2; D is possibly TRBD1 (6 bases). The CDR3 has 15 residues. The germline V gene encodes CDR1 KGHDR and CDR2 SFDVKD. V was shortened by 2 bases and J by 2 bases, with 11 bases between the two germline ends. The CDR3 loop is CATSDSTGMNYGYTF. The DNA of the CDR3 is TGTGCCACCAGTGATTCTACAGGGATGAACTATGGCTACACCTTC.

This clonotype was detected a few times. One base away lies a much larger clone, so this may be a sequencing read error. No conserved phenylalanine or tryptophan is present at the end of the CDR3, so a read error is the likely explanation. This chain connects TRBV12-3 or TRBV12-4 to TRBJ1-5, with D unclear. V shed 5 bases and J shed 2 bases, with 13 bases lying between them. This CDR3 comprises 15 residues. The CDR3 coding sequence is TGTGCCAGCAGTCTAAATCCCGAGGGCAATCAGCCCCAGCATTCT. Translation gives CASSLNPEGNQPQHS.

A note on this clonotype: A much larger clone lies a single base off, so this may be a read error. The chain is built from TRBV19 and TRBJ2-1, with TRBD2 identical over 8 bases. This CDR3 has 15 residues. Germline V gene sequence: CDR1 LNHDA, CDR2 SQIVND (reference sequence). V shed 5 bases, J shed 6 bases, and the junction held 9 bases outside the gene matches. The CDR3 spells CASSLAGGTCNEQFF. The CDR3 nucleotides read TGTGCCAGTAGTCTAGCGGGTGGTACCTGCAATGAGCAGTTCTTC.

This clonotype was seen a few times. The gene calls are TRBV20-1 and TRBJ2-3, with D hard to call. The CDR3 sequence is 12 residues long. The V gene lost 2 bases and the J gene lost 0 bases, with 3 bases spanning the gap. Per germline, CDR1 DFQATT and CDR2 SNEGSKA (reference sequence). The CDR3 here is CSARWSTDTQYF. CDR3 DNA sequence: TGCAGTGCTAGATGGAGCACAGATACGCAGTATTTT.

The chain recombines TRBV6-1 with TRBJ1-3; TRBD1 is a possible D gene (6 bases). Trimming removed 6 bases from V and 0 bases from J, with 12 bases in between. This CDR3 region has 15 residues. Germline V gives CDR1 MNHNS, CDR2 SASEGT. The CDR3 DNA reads TGTGCCAGCAGCTGGACAGAGCACTCTGGAAACACCATATATTTT. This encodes CASSWTEHSGNTIYF.

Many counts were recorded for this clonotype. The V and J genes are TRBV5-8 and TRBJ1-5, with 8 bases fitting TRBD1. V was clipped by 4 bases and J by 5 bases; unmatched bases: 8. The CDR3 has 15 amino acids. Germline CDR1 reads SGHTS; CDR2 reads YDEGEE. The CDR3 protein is CASSPGTGGHQPQHF. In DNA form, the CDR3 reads TGTGCCAGCAGCCCCGGGACAGGCGGGCATCAGCCCCAGCATTTT.

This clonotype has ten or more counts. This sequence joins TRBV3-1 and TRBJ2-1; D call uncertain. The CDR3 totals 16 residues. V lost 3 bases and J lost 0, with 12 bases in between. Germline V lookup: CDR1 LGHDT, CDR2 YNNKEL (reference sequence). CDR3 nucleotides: TGTGCCAGCAGCCAGCGGAAATCCAGCTCCTACAATGAGCAGTTCTTC. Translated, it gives CASSQRKSSSYNEQFF.

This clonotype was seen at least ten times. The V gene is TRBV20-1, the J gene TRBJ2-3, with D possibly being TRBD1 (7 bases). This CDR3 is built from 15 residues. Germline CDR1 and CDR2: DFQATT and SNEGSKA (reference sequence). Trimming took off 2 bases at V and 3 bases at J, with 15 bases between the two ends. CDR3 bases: TGCAGTGCTAGAAGGAGGGGGCAGGGGACAGATACGCAGTATTTT. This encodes CSARRRGQGTDTQYF.

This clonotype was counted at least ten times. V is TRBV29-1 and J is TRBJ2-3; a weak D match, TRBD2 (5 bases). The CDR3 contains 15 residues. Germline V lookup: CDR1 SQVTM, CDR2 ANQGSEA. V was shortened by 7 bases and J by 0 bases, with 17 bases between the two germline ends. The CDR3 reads CSGQTDFSSTDTQYF. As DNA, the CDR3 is TGCAGCGGGCAGACGGACTTTTCTAGCACAGATACGCAGTATTTT.

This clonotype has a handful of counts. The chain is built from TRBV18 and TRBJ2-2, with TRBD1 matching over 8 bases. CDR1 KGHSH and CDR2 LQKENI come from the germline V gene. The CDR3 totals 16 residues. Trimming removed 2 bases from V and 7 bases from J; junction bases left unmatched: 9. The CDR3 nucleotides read TGTGCCAGCTCACCAGCCACCAGGGGGCAAAGCGGGGAGCTGTTTTTT. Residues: CASSPATRGQSGELFF.

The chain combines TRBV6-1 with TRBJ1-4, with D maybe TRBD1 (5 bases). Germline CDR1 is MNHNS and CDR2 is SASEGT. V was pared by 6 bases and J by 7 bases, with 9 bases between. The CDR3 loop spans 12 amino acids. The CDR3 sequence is CASRRGAEKLFF. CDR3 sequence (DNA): TGTGCCAGCAGACGAGGGGCTGAAAAACTGTTTTTT.

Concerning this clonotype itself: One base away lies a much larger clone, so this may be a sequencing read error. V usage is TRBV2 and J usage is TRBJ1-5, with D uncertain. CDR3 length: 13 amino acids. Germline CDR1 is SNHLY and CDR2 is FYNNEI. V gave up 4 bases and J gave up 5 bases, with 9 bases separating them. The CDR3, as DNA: TGTGCCAGCAGTGTTCCCCTTTATCAGCCCCAGCATTTT. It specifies CASSVPLYQPQHF.

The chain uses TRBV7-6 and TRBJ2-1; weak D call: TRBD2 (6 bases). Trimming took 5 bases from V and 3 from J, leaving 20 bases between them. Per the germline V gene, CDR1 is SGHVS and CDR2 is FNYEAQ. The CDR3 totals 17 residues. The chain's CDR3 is CASSPPWAGKNYNEQFF. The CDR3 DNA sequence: TGTGCCAGCAGCCCCCCTTGGGCGGGGAAGAACTACAATGAGCAGTTCTTC.

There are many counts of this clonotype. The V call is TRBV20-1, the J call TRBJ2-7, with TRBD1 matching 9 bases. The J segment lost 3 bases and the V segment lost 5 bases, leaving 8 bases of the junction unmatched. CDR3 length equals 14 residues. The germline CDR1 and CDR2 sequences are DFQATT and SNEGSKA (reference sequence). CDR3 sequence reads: CSALRDREFYEQYF. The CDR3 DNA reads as TGCAGTGCTTTAAGGGACAGGGAATTCTACGAGCAGTACTTC.

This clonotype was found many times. CDR3 amino acids: CASSPGREKLFF. The CDR3 DNA sequence: TGTGCCAGCTCACCGGGGCGAGAAAAACTGTTTTTT. V is TRBV18 and J is TRBJ1-4; TRBD1 is a possible D gene (5 bases). Looked up from germline, CDR1 is KGHSH and CDR2 is LQKENI. Trimming pared 3 bases from V and 8 bases from J, leaving 7 bases between. This CDR3 contains 12 residues.

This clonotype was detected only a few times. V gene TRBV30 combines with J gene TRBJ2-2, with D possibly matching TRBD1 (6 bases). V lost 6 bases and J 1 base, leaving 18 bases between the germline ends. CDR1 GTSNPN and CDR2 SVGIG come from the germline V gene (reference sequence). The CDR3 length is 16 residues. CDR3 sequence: CACFLTGIKNTGELFF. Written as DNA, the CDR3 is TGTGCCTGCTTTCTGACAGGAATTAAGAACACCGGGGAGCTGTTTTTT.